This T cell receptor (beta chain) came from a study of T cells after yellow fever vaccination. CDR1 and CDR2 from the germline V gene are KGHSH and LQKENI. V lost 6 bases to trimming and J lost 1 base, with 13 bases between them. There are 14 residues in the CDR3. TCRdb independently ran MiXCR on the 5' RACE reads; one entry per CDR3 protein. The data hold about 630,000 distinct CDR3 sequences, with 12% observed a single time. Overall study results and limits: Detected again after the booster were most primary-vaccination clones, at 96% CD4 and approximately 85% CD8.

This clonotype was counted at least ten times. Its cognate antigen is unknown. Source: PBMCs, taken on the day of the yellow fever booster vaccination. The receptor comes from a man aged 25 to 45 who received the YFV17D yellow fever vaccine. The chain couples TRBV18 to TRBJ2-7; D call uncertain. The chain's CDR3 is CASSPGLVSYEQYF. The CDR3 DNA sequence: TGTGCCAGCTCCCCCGGGCTAGTTTCCTACGAGCAGTACTTC.